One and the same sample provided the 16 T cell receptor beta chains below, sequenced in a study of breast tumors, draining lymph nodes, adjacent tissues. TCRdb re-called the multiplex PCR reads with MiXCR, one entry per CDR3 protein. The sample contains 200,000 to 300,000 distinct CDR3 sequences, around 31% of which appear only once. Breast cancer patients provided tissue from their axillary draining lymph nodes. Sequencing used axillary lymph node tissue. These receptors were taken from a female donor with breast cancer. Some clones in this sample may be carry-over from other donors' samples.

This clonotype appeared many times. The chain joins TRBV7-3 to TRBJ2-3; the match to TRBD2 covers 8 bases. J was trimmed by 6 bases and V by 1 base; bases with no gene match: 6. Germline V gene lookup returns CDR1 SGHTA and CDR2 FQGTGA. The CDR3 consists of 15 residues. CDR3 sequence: CASSLKAGAADTQYF. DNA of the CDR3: TGTGCCAGCAGCTTAAAAGCGGGAGCTGCGGATACGCAGTATTTT.

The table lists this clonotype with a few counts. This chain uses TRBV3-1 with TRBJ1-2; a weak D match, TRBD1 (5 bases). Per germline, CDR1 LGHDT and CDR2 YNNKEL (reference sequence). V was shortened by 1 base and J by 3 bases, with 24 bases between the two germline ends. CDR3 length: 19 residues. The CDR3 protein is CASSQGGTGQGLVYYGYTF. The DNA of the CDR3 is TGTGCCAGCAGCCAAGGCGGAACAGGCCAAGGGTTAGTTTACTATGGCTACACCTTC.

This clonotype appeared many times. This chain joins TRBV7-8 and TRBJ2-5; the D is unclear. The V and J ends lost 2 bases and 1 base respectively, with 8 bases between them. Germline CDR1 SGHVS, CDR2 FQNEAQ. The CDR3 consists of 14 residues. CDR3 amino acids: CASSLRRSQETQYF. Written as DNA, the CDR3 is TGTGCCAGCAGCTTACGCAGGTCCCAAGAGACCCAGTACTTC. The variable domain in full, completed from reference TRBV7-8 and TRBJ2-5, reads GAGVSQSPRYKVAKRGQDVALRCDPISGHVSLFWYQQALGQGPEFLTYFQNEAQLDKSGLPSDRFFAERPEGSVSTLKIQRTQQEDSAVYLCASSLRRSQETQYFGPGTRLLVL.

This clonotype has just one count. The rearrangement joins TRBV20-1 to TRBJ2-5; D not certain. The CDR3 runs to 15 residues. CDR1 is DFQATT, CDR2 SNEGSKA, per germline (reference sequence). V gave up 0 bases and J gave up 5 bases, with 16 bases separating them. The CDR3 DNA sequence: TGCAGTGCTAGAGATCTGGCCAAGGCATCGGAGACCCAGTACTTC. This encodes CSARDLAKASETQYF.

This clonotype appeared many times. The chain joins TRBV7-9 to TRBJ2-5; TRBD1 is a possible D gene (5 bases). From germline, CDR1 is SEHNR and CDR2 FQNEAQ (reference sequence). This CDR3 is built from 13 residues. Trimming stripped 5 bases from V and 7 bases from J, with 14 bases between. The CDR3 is CASSQGMVGTQYF. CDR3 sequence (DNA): TGTGCCAGCAGCCAGGGAATGGTGGGGACCCAGTACTTC.

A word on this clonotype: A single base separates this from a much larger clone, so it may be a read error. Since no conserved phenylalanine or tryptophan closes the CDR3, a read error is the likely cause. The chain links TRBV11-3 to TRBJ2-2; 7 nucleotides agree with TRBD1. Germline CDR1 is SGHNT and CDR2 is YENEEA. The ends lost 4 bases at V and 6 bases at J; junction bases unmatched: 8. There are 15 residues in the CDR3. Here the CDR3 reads CASSSAYRGAGELFS. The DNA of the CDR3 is TGTGCCAGCAGCTCCGCATACAGGGGCGCCGGGGAGCTGTTTTCT.

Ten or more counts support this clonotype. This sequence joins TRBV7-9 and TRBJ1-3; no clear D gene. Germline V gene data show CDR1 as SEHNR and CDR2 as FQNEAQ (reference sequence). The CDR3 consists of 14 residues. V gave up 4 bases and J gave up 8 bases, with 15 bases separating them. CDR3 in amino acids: CASSSKDNGDTIYF. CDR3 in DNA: TGTGCCAGCAGCTCCAAAGACAATGGGGACACCATATATTTT.

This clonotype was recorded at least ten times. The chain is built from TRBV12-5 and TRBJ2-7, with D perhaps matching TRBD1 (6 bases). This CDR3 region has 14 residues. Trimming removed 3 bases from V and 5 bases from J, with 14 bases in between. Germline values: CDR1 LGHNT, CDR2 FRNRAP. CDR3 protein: CASGFDRLNHEQYF. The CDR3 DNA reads TGTGCTAGTGGTTTTGACAGGCTAAACCACGAGCAGTACTTC.

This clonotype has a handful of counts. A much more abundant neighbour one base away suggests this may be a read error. The CDR3 loop is CASSSDRATGANVLTF. CDR3 coding DNA: TGTGCCAGCAGCTCGGACAGGGCAACTGGGGCCAACGTCCTGACTTTC. The chain employs TRBV5-4 and TRBJ2-6; TRBD1 matches 8 bases. Per the germline V gene, CDR1 is SGHNT and CDR2 is YYREEE (reference sequence). The J segment lost 2 bases and the V segment lost 3 bases, leaving 4 bases of the junction unmatched. There are 16 residues in the CDR3.

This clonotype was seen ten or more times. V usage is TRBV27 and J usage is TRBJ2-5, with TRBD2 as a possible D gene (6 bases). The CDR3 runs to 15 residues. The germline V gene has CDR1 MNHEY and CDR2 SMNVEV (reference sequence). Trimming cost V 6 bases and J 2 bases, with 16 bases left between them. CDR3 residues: CASRRAGTLQETQYF. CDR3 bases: TGTGCCAGCAGGCGCGCCGGGACTTTACAAGAGACCCAGTACTTC.

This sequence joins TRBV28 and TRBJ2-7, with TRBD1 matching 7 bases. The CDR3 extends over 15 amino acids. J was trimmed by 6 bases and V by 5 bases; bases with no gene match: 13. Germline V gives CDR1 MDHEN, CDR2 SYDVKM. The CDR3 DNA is TGTGCCAGCAGTCCCTTAGACAGGGTCCGGGCCGAGCAGTACTTC. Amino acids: CASSPLDRVRAEQYF.

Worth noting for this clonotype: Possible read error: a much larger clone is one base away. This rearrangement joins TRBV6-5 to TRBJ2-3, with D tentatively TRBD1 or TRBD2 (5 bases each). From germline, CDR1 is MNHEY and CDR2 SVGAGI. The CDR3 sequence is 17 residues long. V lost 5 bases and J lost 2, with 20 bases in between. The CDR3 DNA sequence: TGTGCCAGCAGTCACGGGGCTAACCTGTGGACCACAGATACGCAGTATTTT. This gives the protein CASSHGANLWTTDTQYF.

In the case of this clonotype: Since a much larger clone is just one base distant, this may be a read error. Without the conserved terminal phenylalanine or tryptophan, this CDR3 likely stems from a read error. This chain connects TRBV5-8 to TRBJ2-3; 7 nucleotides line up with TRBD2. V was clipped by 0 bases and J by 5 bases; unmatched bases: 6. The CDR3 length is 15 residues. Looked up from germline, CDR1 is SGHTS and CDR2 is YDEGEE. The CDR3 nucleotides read TGTGCCAGCAGCTTGGCCGGACTAGTAATAGATACGCAGTATTTA. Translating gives CASSLAGLVIDTQYL.

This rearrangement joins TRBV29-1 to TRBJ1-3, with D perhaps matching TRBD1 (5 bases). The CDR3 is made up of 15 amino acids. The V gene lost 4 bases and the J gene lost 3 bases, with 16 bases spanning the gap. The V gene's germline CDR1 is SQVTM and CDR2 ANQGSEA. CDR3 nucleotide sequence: TGCAGCGTTGGTGGGCCAGGGATCGGTGGAAACACCATATATTTT. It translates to CSVGGPGIGGNTIYF.

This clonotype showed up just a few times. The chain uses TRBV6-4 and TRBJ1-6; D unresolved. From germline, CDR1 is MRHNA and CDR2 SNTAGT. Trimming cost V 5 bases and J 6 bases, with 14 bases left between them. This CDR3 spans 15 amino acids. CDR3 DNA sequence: TGTGCCAGCAGTCAACCCAGGCCCCCTAATTCACCCCTCCACTTT. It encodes CASSQPRPPNSPLHF.

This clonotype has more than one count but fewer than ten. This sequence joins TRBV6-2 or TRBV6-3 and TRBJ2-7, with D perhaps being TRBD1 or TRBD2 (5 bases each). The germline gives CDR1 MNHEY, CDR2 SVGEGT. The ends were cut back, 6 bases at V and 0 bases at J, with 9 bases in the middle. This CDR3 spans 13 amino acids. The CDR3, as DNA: TGTGCCAGCAGCTGGGACCACTCCTACGAGCAGTACTTC. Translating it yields CASSWDHSYEQYF.